Below, 32 T cell receptor beta chains from the same sample are listed, as sequenced in a study of CD8 T cells in ankylosing spondylitis. TCRdb independently ran MiXCR on the 5' RACE reads; one entry per CDR3 protein. The sample includes nearly 350,000 distinct CDR3 sequences, roughly 14% seen only once; the top ten take 1.1%. Sample: blood, either unsorted or a sorted T cell fraction (not recorded which). These TCRs come from a male donor with ankylosing spondylitis or in good health (not recorded which).

This clonotype was detected ten times or more. The J gene is TRBJ1-5, the V gene TRBV12-3 or TRBV12-4; D gene ambiguous. The CDR3 sequence is 13 residues long. V lost 4 bases to trimming and J lost 4 bases, with 8 bases between them. CDR3: CASSYSGNQPQHF. DNA of the CDR3: TGTGCCAGCAGTTACAGCGGGAATCAGCCCCAGCATTTT.

The chain carries TRBV11-1 and TRBJ2-2; D unclear. CDR3 length equals 14 residues. Trimming removed 4 bases at V and 5 bases at J, with 11 bases between. Germline loops: CDR1 SGHAT, CDR2 FQDESV (reference sequence). The CDR3 is CASSSGSSTGELFF. CDR3 nucleotides: TGTGCCAGCAGCTCTGGTAGCTCGACCGGGGAGCTGTTTTTT.

This clonotype was counted many times. The J gene is TRBJ2-1, the V gene TRBV2; no clear D. This CDR3 is 14 amino acids long. Looked up from germline, CDR1 is SNHLY and CDR2 is FYNNEI. The V and J ends lost 5 bases and 0 bases respectively, with 8 bases between them. The CDR3 loop is CASSTASSYNEQFF. The CDR3 coding sequence is TGTGCCAGCAGTACAGCAAGCTCCTACAATGAGCAGTTCTTC.

The table lists this clonotype with many counts. V gene TRBV5-1 combines with J gene TRBJ1-2, with 7 bases aligning to TRBD1. The CDR3 has 17 residues. With 4 bases clipped from V and 5 bases from J, the junction kept 17 bases outside the gene matches. Germline-derived CDR1 and CDR2 are SGHRS and YFSETQ. CDR3 sequence reads: CASSPGIGTAVWYGYTF. Here the CDR3 DNA reads TGCGCCAGCAGCCCGGGTATCGGGACAGCCGTTTGGTATGGCTACACCTTC.

In its sample, this clonotype was seen a few times. The chain joins TRBV3-1 to TRBJ2-1; the match to TRBD1 covers 7 bases. The germline V gene encodes CDR1 LGHDT and CDR2 YNNKEL (reference sequence). The junction had 6 bases not matched to a gene; V was cut back by 1 base and J by 3 bases. The CDR3 has 16 residues. The DNA for the CDR3 is TGTGCCAGCAGCCAAGCCGGGACAGTGTTCTACAATGAGCAGTTCTTC. Encoded protein: CASSQAGTVFYNEQFF.

J is TRBJ2-7 and V is TRBV2; 7 bases align to TRBD1. V gave up 6 bases and J gave up 5 bases; unmatched junction bases: 10. The germline V gene has CDR1 SNHLY and CDR2 FYNNEI. The CDR3 covers 14 residues. The CDR3 reads CASSITGVVDEQYF. CDR3 DNA: TGTGCCAGCAGCATCACAGGGGTGGTCGACGAGCAGTACTTC.

This clonotype has just a few counts. The rearrangement joins TRBV2 to TRBJ2-2; 8 nucleotides line up with TRBD2. V shed 3 bases, J shed 5 bases, and the junction held 5 bases outside the gene matches. CDR1 and CDR2 from the germline V gene are SNHLY and FYNNEI. This CDR3 is built from 15 residues. The CDR3 DNA reads TGTGCCAGCAGTGATATAGCGGGGAGAACCGGGGAGCTGTTTTTT. Translated, it gives CASSDIAGRTGELFF.

This sequence joins TRBV2 and TRBJ2-6, with 7 bases identical to TRBD1. The germline V gene has CDR1 SNHLY and CDR2 FYNNEI. This CDR3 is 20 amino acids long. Trimming at V came to 5 bases and at J to 2 bases, leaving 18 bases not matched to a gene. The CDR3 here is CASSLSRTGSLGAGANVLTF. The CDR3 DNA sequence: TGTGCCAGCAGTCTCTCTCGGACAGGTAGCTTGGGGGCTGGGGCCAACGTCCTGACTTTC.

The V and J genes are TRBV29-1 and TRBJ1-5; possibly TRBD1 for D (6 bases). Germline V lookup: CDR1 SQVTM, CDR2 ANQGSEA. This CDR3 is built from 13 residues. Trimming took off 6 bases at V and 5 bases at J, with 14 bases between the two ends. The CDR3: CSVAEDSYQPQHF. DNA of the CDR3: TGCAGCGTCGCTGAGGACAGTTATCAGCCCCAGCATTTT.

This chain uses TRBV3-1 with TRBJ1-1; 7 positions agree with TRBD1. The length of the CDR3 is 16 residues. Looked up from germline, CDR1 is LGHDT and CDR2 is YNNKEL (reference sequence). Trimming removed 3 bases from V and 7 bases from J; junction bases left unmatched: 14. In nucleotides, the CDR3 is TGTGCCAGCAGCCAGGCGTTTGGGACAGCGATCCGTGAAGCTTTCTTT. Its translation: CASSQAFGTAIREAFF.

This clonotype was recorded at least ten times. V is TRBV5-5 and J is TRBJ2-4; 7 bases agree with TRBD2. V was pared by 0 bases and J by 6 bases, with 6 bases of the junction left unmatched. Germline V gene data show CDR1 as SGHKS and CDR2 as YYEKEE (reference sequence). The CDR3 totals 15 residues. The CDR3 DNA follows: TGTGCCAGCAGCTTGGTGCCGGGACTACTAAACATTCAGTACTTC. Protein sequence: CASSLVPGLLNIQYF.

This clonotype was counted only a few times. The rearrangement links TRBV27 to TRBJ2-3, with D possibly being TRBD1 or TRBD2 (7 bases each). From germline, CDR1 is MNHEY and CDR2 SMNVEV (reference sequence). This CDR3 spans 17 amino acids. The V gene lost 5 bases and the J gene lost 3 bases, with 21 bases spanning the gap. This chain's CDR3 is CASSPLRGGRLTDTQYF. In nucleotides, the CDR3 is TGTGCCAGCAGTCCACTCAGGGGGGGGCGGCTTACAGATACGCAGTATTTT.

In its sample, this clonotype was seen a few times. Here the CDR3 reads CASSEPLRGHGQYF. CDR3 nucleotides: TGTGCCAGCAGTGAACCCTTACGGGGGCACGGGCAGTACTTC. V usage is TRBV6-1 and J usage is TRBJ2-7, with D perhaps matching TRBD1 or TRBD2 (6 bases each). Germline assignment: CDR1 MNHNS and CDR2 SASEGT. Trimming shortened V by 2 bases and J by 9 bases, and 17 bases separated the two germline ends. The CDR3 length is 14 residues.

This clonotype was observed a few times. This chain joins TRBV25-1 and TRBJ1-1, with D possibly matching TRBD1 (5 bases). Trimming took 6 bases from V and 4 from J, leaving 12 bases between them. The CDR3 sequence is 13 residues long. The germline CDR1 and CDR2 sequences are MGHDK and SYGVNS. CDR3 in amino acids: CASSDLQGTEAFF. For the CDR3, the DNA is TGTGCCAGCAGCGACCTGCAGGGCACTGAAGCTTTCTTT. Supplemented by reference TRBV25-1 and TRBJ1-1, the full variable domain reads EADIYQTPRYLVIGTGKKITLECSQTMGHDKMYWYQQDPGMELHLIHYSYGVNSTEKGDLSSESTVSRIRTEHFPLTLESARPSHTSQYLCASSDLQGTEAFFGQGTRLTVV.

This clonotype showed up just a few times. This sequence joins TRBV20-1 and TRBJ1-2, with 7 bases that match TRBD1. The CDR3 spans 13 residues. CDR1 and CDR2 from the germline V gene are DFQATT and SNEGSKA (reference sequence). Unmatched junction bases numbered 8, after V lost 2 bases and J lost 8 bases. The CDR3 sequence: CSARPGGEEGYTF. The CDR3 region has the DNA TGCAGTGCTAGACCAGGGGGGGAAGAGGGCTACACCTTC.

The chain combines TRBV4-2 with TRBJ1-4; no clear D. Looked up from germline, CDR1 is LGHNA and CDR2 is YNFKEQ. The CDR3 is 14 residues long. V was cut by 0 bases and J by 3 bases, with 5 bases left in between. The CDR3 spells CASSQDSSNEKLFF. The DNA of the CDR3 is TGTGCCAGCAGCCAAGACTCTTCTAATGAAAAACTGTTTTTT.

This clonotype was counted between two and nine times. V usage is TRBV19 and J usage is TRBJ2-3; D unclear. Germline V lookup: CDR1 LNHDA, CDR2 SQIVND (reference sequence). The ends were cut back, 5 bases at V and 0 bases at J, with 18 bases in the middle. This CDR3 spans 17 amino acids. CDR3 protein: CASSAPRTNPSTDTQYF. DNA of the CDR3: TGTGCCAGTAGTGCCCCGAGGACCAACCCTAGCACAGATACGCAGTATTTT.

This clonotype has only a few counts. The rearrangement joins TRBV7-9 to TRBJ2-7; TRBD1 matches 11 bases. The CDR3 runs 14 residues. J lost 3 bases, V lost 5 bases, and 3 bases had no gene match. CDR1 is SEHNR and CDR2 is FQNEAQ in the germline V gene (reference sequence). DNA of the CDR3: TGTGCCAGCAGCGGCGGGACAGGGGGCTACGAGCAGTACTTC. Translating it yields CASSGGTGGYEQYF.

The chain combines TRBV4-1 with TRBJ2-2, with 12 bases identical to TRBD2. J was trimmed by 5 bases and V by 4 bases; bases with no gene match: 11. The CDR3 sequence is 18 residues long. The germline gives CDR1 MGHRA, CDR2 YSYEKL. The CDR3: CASSLGLAGSTVTGELFF. CDR3 in DNA: TGCGCCAGCAGCCTAGGACTAGCGGGGAGCACGGTGACCGGGGAGCTGTTTTTT.

In its sample, this clonotype was seen many times. The chain recombines TRBV6-6 with TRBJ1-3; D ambiguous. Germline lookup yields CDR1 MNHNY and CDR2 SVGAGI (reference sequence). Deletions cut 8 bases from V and 0 bases from J, with 5 bases between. The CDR3 length is 12 residues. For the CDR3, the DNA is TGTGCCAGCCGAGCCTCTGGAAACACCATATATTTT. The encoded protein is CASRASGNTIYF.

The gene calls are TRBV9 and TRBJ2-5; 8 bases fit TRBD2. Germline V lookup: CDR1 SGDLS, CDR2 YYNGEE. V shed 4 bases, J shed 5 bases, and the junction held 10 bases outside the gene matches. This CDR3 is 15 amino acids long. The CDR3 region has the DNA TGTGCCAGCAGCTACCCGGGTAGCGGGACGGAGACCCAGTACTTC. Its protein is CASSYPGSGTETQYF.

The genes are TRBV2 and TRBJ1-2, with D hard to call. The CDR3 runs to 12 residues. The V end was cut by 5 bases, the J end by 1 base, with 5 bases between. In germline, CDR1 is SNHLY, CDR2 FYNNEI. The CDR3, as DNA: TGTGCCAGCAGTATTATTAACTATGGCTACACCTTC. This translates into CASSIINYGYTF. The full variable domain, in which reference TRBV2 and TRBJ1-2 provide the parts outside the CDR3, is EPEVTQTPSHQVTQMGQEVILRCVPISNHLYFYWYRQILGQKVEFLVSFYNNEISEKSEIFDDQFSVERPDGSNFTLKIRSTKLEDSAMYFCASSIINYGYTFGSGTRLTVV.

V usage is TRBV6-5 and J usage is TRBJ1-1; no reliable D call. CDR3 length: 14 amino acids. Germline values: CDR1 MNHEY, CDR2 SVGAGI. Trimming stripped 2 bases from V and 0 bases from J, with 7 bases between. DNA for the CDR3: TGTGCCAGCAGTTACGTGGGGATGAACACTGAAGCTTTCTTT. Protein sequence: CASSYVGMNTEAFF.

This clonotype was detected only a few times. The V call is TRBV7-2, the J call TRBJ1-1, with D maybe TRBD1 (6 bases). Germline V CDR1 and CDR2: SGHTA, FQGNSA. The CDR3 contains 13 residues. The ends were cut back, 1 base at V and 10 bases at J, with 13 bases in the middle. DNA of the CDR3: TGTGCCAGCAGCTTAGATGGGGGGCGCATAGCTTTCTTT. Translated, it gives CASSLDGGRIAFF.

The CDR3 DNA reads as TGTGCCAGCAGTGAACGGCGGGGGGTTGCAGATACGCAGTATTTT. This gives the protein CASSERRGVADTQYF. The V call is TRBV25-1, the J call TRBJ2-3, with 8 bases aligning to TRBD2. The germline CDR1 and CDR2 sequences are MGHDK and SYGVNS. V was clipped by 2 bases and J by 4 bases; unmatched bases: 5. The CDR3 is 15 residues long.

The chain links TRBV15 to TRBJ2-5; 7 nucleotides agree with TRBD2. Germline lookup yields CDR1 LNHNV and CDR2 YYDKDF (reference sequence). The length of the CDR3 is 14 residues. Trimming took 3 bases from V and 4 from J; bases not matched to a gene: 5. This chain's CDR3 is CATSSGVAGETQYF. The CDR3 DNA reads as TGTGCCACCAGCAGTGGAGTAGCGGGAGAGACCCAGTACTTC.

The chain uses TRBV7-7 and TRBJ1-1; a weak D match, TRBD1 (6 bases). CDR3 length: 17 residues. Germline V gene data show CDR1 as SSHAT and CDR2 as FNYEAQ (reference sequence). V was shortened by 0 bases and J by 1 base, with 15 bases between the two germline ends. The CDR3 region is CASSLAREGERNTEAFF. The CDR3 DNA follows: TGTGCCAGCAGCTTAGCCCGCGAGGGGGAAAGGAACACTGAAGCTTTCTTT.

This chain uses TRBV29-1 with TRBJ1-1; D not certain. Germline V gene lookup returns CDR1 SQVTM and CDR2 ANQGSEA. Trimming cost V 6 bases and J 4 bases, with 21 bases left between them. The CDR3 is 15 residues long. CDR3 sequence (DNA): TGCAGCGTACAGTATACCAGTTTTGTGGGCACTGAAGCTTTCTTT. Its protein product is CSVQYTSFVGTEAFF.

The chain carries TRBV7-9 and TRBJ1-2; 7 bases map to TRBD1. The CDR3 has 14 amino acids. The germline V gene has CDR1 SEHNR and CDR2 FQNEAQ (reference sequence). The V and J ends lost 4 bases and 7 bases, in that order; junction bases with no gene match: 9. CDR3 residues: CASSWTGIGGGYTF. The CDR3 DNA sequence: TGTGCCAGCAGCTGGACAGGAATAGGTGGTGGCTACACCTTC. The full variable domain, completed using reference TRBV7-9 and TRBJ1-2, is DTGVSQNPRHKITKRGQNVTFRCDPISEHNRLYWYRQTLGQGPEFLTYFQNEAQLEKSRLLSDRFSAERPKGSFSTLEIQRTEQGDSAMYLCASSWTGIGGGYTFGSGTRLTVV.

The V gene is TRBV24-1, the J gene TRBJ2-5; TRBD1 is a possible D gene (8 bases). The CDR3 contains 16 residues. Germline V gene sequence: CDR1 KGHDR, CDR2 SFDVKD. V was trimmed by 2 bases and J by 3 bases, leaving 15 bases between them. The CDR3 is CATSDYPQGGKETQYF. Here the CDR3 DNA reads TGTGCCACCAGTGATTATCCACAGGGGGGGAAAGAGACCCAGTACTTC.

This chain links TRBV12-3 or TRBV12-4 with TRBJ2-6; D not resolved. Trimming left V 6 bases short and J 4 bases short, with 10 bases between. The CDR3 has 14 amino acids. DNA for the CDR3: TGTGCCAGCAGACCCTCCGGGGGGGCCAACGTCCTGACTTTC. It is translated as CASRPSGGANVLTF.

This clonotype was detected a few times. The V gene is TRBV12-3 or TRBV12-4, the J gene TRBJ2-1; tentative D call: TRBD2 (6 bases). V was pared by 10 bases and J by 4 bases, with 17 bases between. The CDR3 totals 14 residues. The CDR3 spells CATYLRGEYNEQFF. The DNA of the CDR3 is TGTGCCACCTATCTGCGGGGAGAATACAATGAGCAGTTCTTC.